Below are 28 T cell receptor beta chains sequenced from a single sample in a study of blood T cell repertoires in COVID-19. Produced via immunoSEQ multiplex PCR; TCRdb's table is partial and in-frame only. The table records more than 250,000 clones, roughly 84% of them present only once. The sequenced material came from peripheral blood. These receptors all stem from a man in his fifties or sixties with active or convalescent COVID-19.

The chain combines TRBV5-1 with TRBJ1-4, with D possibly matching TRBD1 (5 bases). The CDR3 consists of 15 residues. With 0 bases removed from V and 3 bases from J, the gap between germline ends came to 9 bases. CDR1 is SGHRS, CDR2 YFSETQ, per germline. CDR3 sequence (DNA): TGCGCCAGCAGCTTGGGACAGCCCTCTAATGAAAAACTGTTTTTT. Translation gives CASSLGQPSNEKLFF.

A few counts support this clone. The gene calls are TRBV6-1 and TRBJ2-7; TRBD1 might be the D (6 bases). The CDR3 consists of 14 residues. Between the trimmed V and J ends, which lost 3 bases and 6 bases, there was a span of 15 bases. CDR1 is MNHNS, CDR2 SASEGT, per germline. The CDR3 DNA sequence: TGTGCCAGCAGTGACGCTGGGGGCCTCCGCGAGCAGTACTTC. Translated: CASSDAGGLREQYF.

This clone occurred once. The chain combines TRBV5-1 with TRBJ2-5; the D is unclear. The V end was cut by 4 bases, the J end by 5 bases, with 18 bases between. The CDR3 loop spans 15 amino acids. The germline gives CDR1 SGHRS, CDR2 YFSETQ. CDR3 amino acids: CASSLTPLPPETQYF. The CDR3 nucleotides read TGCGCCAGCAGCCTAACCCCCCTCCCTCCGGAGACCCAGTACTTC.

The count of this clone is one. CDR3 amino acids: CASSEAGKGRVQGVQFF. In DNA form, the CDR3 reads TGTGCCAGCAGTGAAGCGGGAAAAGGGAGGGTTCAAGGAGTCCAGTTCTTC. This chain links TRBV2 with TRBJ2-1; 7 bases are shared with TRBD2. Unmatched junction bases numbered 18, after V lost 0 bases and J lost 13 bases. Germline V gives CDR1 SNHLY, CDR2 FYNNEI. The CDR3 is 17 residues long.

The chain has TRBV5-1 and TRBJ2-3; perhaps TRBD1 as D (5 bases). The V end lost 1 base, the J end lost 2 bases, and 14 bases lay between the germline ends. CDR3 length equals 16 residues. Germline CDR1 SGHRS, CDR2 YFSETQ. CDR3 sequence reads: CASSLFPQGNTDTQYF. The CDR3 DNA reads TGCGCCAGCAGCTTGTTCCCCCAGGGTAACACAGATACGCAGTATTTT. Supplemented by reference TRBV5-1 and TRBJ2-3, the full variable domain reads KAGVTQTPRYLIKTRGQQVTLSCSPISGHRSVSWYQQTPGQGLQFLFEYFSETQRNKGNFPGRFSGRQFSNSRSEMNVSTLELGDSALYLCASSLFPQGNTDTQYFGPGTRLTVL.

The chain links TRBV5-1 to TRBJ1-2, with TRBD1 matching over 7 bases. This CDR3 has 15 residues. The V segment lost 0 bases and the J segment 4 bases; nucleotides outside the gene matches: 6. Germline V CDR1 and CDR2: SGHRS, YFSETQ. The CDR3 DNA follows: TGCGCCAGCAGCTTGGGCTCAGGGGACAGCTATGGCTACACCTTC. The encoded protein is CASSLGSGDSYGYTF.

The genes are TRBV30 and TRBJ2-5, with 11 bases that match TRBD2. J lost 4 bases, V lost 0 bases, and 4 bases had no gene match. This CDR3 is 15 amino acids long. The germline V gene has CDR1 GTSNPN and CDR2 SVGIG (reference sequence). The CDR3 nucleotides are TGTGCCTGGAGTGTTTCTAGCGGGAGGCGAGAGACCCAGTACTTC. Translated, it gives CAWSVSSGRRETQYF.

V gene TRBV4-2 combines with J gene TRBJ2-1; 11 positions agree with TRBD2. The germline gives CDR1 LGHNA, CDR2 YNFKEQ. The CDR3 spans 14 residues. With V trimmed by 5 bases and J by 8 bases, 5 bases remained unmatched. The CDR3 region is CASSDGTSGDEQFF. Here the CDR3 DNA reads TGTGCCAGCAGCGACGGGACTAGCGGCGATGAGCAGTTCTTC.

This sequence joins TRBV9 and TRBJ1-4; 12 nucleotides agree with TRBD1. Trimming took 0 bases from V and 7 from J; bases not matched to a gene: 7. CDR1 is SGDLS, CDR2 YYNGEE, per germline. The CDR3 consists of 17 residues. The CDR3 sequence: CASSVGDRGRLGEKLFF. The CDR3 DNA follows: TGTGCCAGCAGCGTAGGGGACAGGGGGCGTTTGGGTGAAAAACTGTTTTTT.

V is TRBV2 and J is TRBJ1-2, with a weak D call TRBD1 (6 bases). The V gene's germline CDR1 is SNHLY and CDR2 FYNNEI. V was clipped by 6 bases and J by 4 bases, with 15 bases between them. The CDR3 is made up of 14 amino acids. This CDR3 reads CASSPNRVGYGYTF. The CDR3 region has the DNA TGTGCCAGCAGCCCGAACAGGGTAGGCTATGGCTACACCTTC.

This clone came up a few times. The chain uses TRBV7-2 and TRBJ1-2; possibly TRBD1 for D (5 bases). This CDR3 has 14 amino acids. CDR1 is SGHTA and CDR2 is FQGNSA in the germline V gene. V was cut by 4 bases and J by 5 bases, with 14 bases left in between. The CDR3 DNA sequence: TGTGCCAGCAGCTCGGCCGGGGGTGAATATGGCTACACCTTC. It specifies CASSSAGGEYGYTF. The whole variable domain, filled in from reference TRBV7-2 and TRBJ1-2, reads GAGVSQSPSNKVTEKGKDVELRCDPISGHTALYWYRQSLGQGLEFLIYFQGNSAPDKSGLPSDRFSAERTGGSVSTLTIQRTQQEDSAVYLCASSSAGGEYGYTFGSGTRLTVV.

This chain joins TRBV28 and TRBJ1-2, with unresolved D. Germline V gives CDR1 MDHEN, CDR2 SYDVKM. There are 14 residues in the CDR3. The ends were cut back, 1 base at V and 2 bases at J, with 8 bases in the middle. CDR3 coding DNA: TGTGCCAGCAGTTTATCTCCGGGGAACTATGGCTACACCTTC. It is translated as CASSLSPGNYGYTF.

This chain joins TRBV5-1 and TRBJ2-1; 7 nucleotides agree with TRBD1. The germline V gene encodes CDR1 SGHRS and CDR2 YFSETQ. The length of the CDR3 is 15 residues. With V trimmed by 0 bases and J by 7 bases, 7 bases remained unmatched. CDR3: CASSLGGTEENEQFF. CDR3 sequence (DNA): TGCGCCAGCAGCTTGGGAGGGACAGAAGAAAATGAGCAGTTCTTC.

About this clone: This CDR3 is also generated by other DNA sequences in the sample. The V gene is TRBV6-1, the J gene TRBJ2-6; D is unresolved. The germline CDR1 and CDR2 sequences are MNHNS and SASEGT. The CDR3 has 14 residues. V was trimmed by 1 base and J by 4 bases, leaving 5 bases between them. The CDR3 nucleotides are TGTGCCAGCAGTGAAGGGGCCGGGGCCAACGTCCTGACTTTC. This encodes CASSEGAGANVLTF.

This clone was recorded only once. The chain is built from TRBV27 and TRBJ1-1; the D is unclear. V was trimmed by 4 bases and J by 4 bases, leaving 13 bases between them. Germline CDR1 and CDR2: MNHEY and SMNVEV (reference sequence). The CDR3 is 14 amino acids. CDR3: CASSSPGGRTEAFF. DNA of the CDR3: TGTGCCAGCAGTTCCCCCGGAGGTCGCACTGAAGCTTTCTTT.

The genes are TRBV7-9 and TRBJ1-1, with unresolved D. V lost 4 bases to trimming and J lost 7 bases, with 10 bases between them. The V gene's germline CDR1 is SEHNR and CDR2 FQNEAQ (reference sequence). This CDR3 contains 12 residues. CDR3 region: CASSYVYFEAFF. In nucleotides, the CDR3 is TGTGCCAGCAGCTACGTCTACTTTGAAGCTTTCTTT.

This chain joins TRBV2 and TRBJ2-2; possibly TRBD1 for D (6 bases). The CDR3 consists of 15 residues. V was cut by 5 bases and J by 0 bases, with 10 bases left in between. CDR1 and CDR2 from the germline V gene are SNHLY and FYNNEI. DNA for the CDR3: TGTGCCAGCAGTAAGGACAGAACGAACACCGGGGAGCTGTTTTTT. Protein product: CASSKDRTNTGELFF.

The chain joins TRBV3-1 (or the pseudogene TRBV3-2) to TRBJ2-7; TRBD2 aligns across 10 bases. Germline values: CDR1 LGHDT, CDR2 YNNKEL (reference sequence). This CDR3 spans 15 amino acids. Losses at the gene ends were 2 bases for V and 6 bases for J; bases not matched to a gene: 7. The CDR3 here is CASSQRAGGPLEQYF. The CDR3 DNA sequence: TGTGCCAGCAGCCAACGAGCGGGGGGGCCGCTCGAGCAGTACTTC.

The chain combines TRBV7-2 with TRBJ2-7; D is perhaps TRBD1 (6 bases). The CDR3 consists of 13 residues. Trimming took off 2 bases at V and 3 bases at J, with 8 bases between the two ends. Germline V lookup: CDR1 SGHTA, CDR2 FQGNSA. CDR3 in amino acids: CASSLQQGYEQYF. Written as DNA, the CDR3 is TGTGCCAGCAGCTTACAACAGGGCTACGAGCAGTACTTC.

This sequence joins TRBV10-3 and TRBJ1-3; TRBD1 is a possible D gene (5 bases). The V end was cut by 6 bases, the J end by 0 bases, with 12 bases between. This CDR3 has 15 residues. Germline V gene data show CDR1 as ENHRY and CDR2 as SYGVKD. The CDR3 DNA reads TGTGCCATCAGCGCCCGACAGTACTCTGGAAACACCATATATTTT. This translates into CAISARQYSGNTIYF.

The rearrangement links TRBV18 to TRBJ1-3, with 10 bases lining up with TRBD1. There are 16 residues in the CDR3. Germline lookup yields CDR1 KGHSH and CDR2 LQKENI. The V and J ends lost 3 bases and 2 bases, in that order; junction bases with no gene match: 4. As DNA, the CDR3 is TGTGCCAGCTCACCGACGACAGGGGGCCCTGGAAACACCATATATTTT. Translated, it gives CASSPTTGGPGNTIYF.

The chain links TRBV6-6 to TRBJ1-3; the D gene is possibly TRBD1 (5 bases). Trimming shortened V by 4 bases and J by 0 bases, and 13 bases separated the two germline ends. The CDR3 extends over 16 amino acids. Per germline, CDR1 MNHNY and CDR2 SVGAGI (reference sequence). The CDR3 coding sequence is TGTGCCAGCAGTTTCCGGGGGGGAAACTCTGGAAACACCATATATTTT. Its translation is CASSFRGGNSGNTIYF.

This clone was seen a few times. J is TRBJ2-2 and V is TRBV7-3, with D perhaps TRBD2 (5 bases). Trimming shortened V by 5 bases and J by 4 bases, and 14 bases separated the two germline ends. The CDR3 extends over 15 amino acids. Germline values: CDR1 SGHTA, CDR2 FQGTGA. CDR3 region: CASSPKDSSTGELFF. DNA of the CDR3: TGTGCCAGCAGCCCGAAGGACTCCAGCACCGGGGAGCTGTTTTTT.

The chain recombines TRBV5-5 with TRBJ1-1; a weak D match, TRBD1 (5 bases). This CDR3 comprises 14 residues. V shed 4 bases and J shed 10 bases, with 20 bases lying between them. CDR1 is SGHKS, CDR2 YYEKEE, per germline (reference sequence). The CDR3 is CASSNPAGTLGAFF. CDR3 coding DNA: TGTGCCAGCAGCAACCCGGCGGGGACCCTTGGAGCTTTCTTT. The variable domain in full, completed from reference TRBV5-5 and TRBJ1-1, reads DAGVTQSPTHLIKTRGQQVTLRCSPISGHKSVSWYQQVLGQGPQFIFQYYEKEERGRGNFPDRFSARQFPNYSSELNVNALLLGDSALYLCASSNPAGTLGAFFGQGTRLTVV.

The chain is built from TRBV5-4 and TRBJ1-1; 10 bases align to TRBD1. The CDR3 sequence is 15 residues long. V was pared by 0 bases and J by 6 bases, with 5 bases of the junction left unmatched. Germline lookup yields CDR1 SGHNT and CDR2 YYREEE (reference sequence). The chain's CDR3 is CASSLARTGGAEAFF. Written as DNA, the CDR3 is TGTGCCAGCAGCTTGGCTCGGACAGGGGGAGCTGAAGCTTTCTTT. Full variable domain (remainder filled in from reference TRBV5-4 and TRBJ1-1): ETGVTQSPTHLIKTRGQQVTLRCSSQSGHNTVSWYQQALGQGPQFIFQYYREEENGRGNFPPRFSGLQFPNYSSELNVNALELDDSALYLCASSLARTGGAEAFFGQGTRLTVV.

The V and J genes are TRBV3-1 (or the pseudogene TRBV3-2) and TRBJ2-7; D might be TRBD2 (6 bases). Germline V gene data show CDR1 as LGHDT and CDR2 as YNNKEL (reference sequence). This CDR3 is built from 16 residues. Trimming removed 4 bases from V and 0 bases from J, with 16 bases in between. The CDR3 nucleotides read TGTGCCAGCAGCCTTTCGTGGGGGGTCAGCTCCTACGAGCAGTACTTC. This translates into CASSLSWGVSSYEQYF.

The chain has TRBV9 and TRBJ2-5, with TRBD2 as a possible D gene (6 bases). Germline loops: CDR1 SGDLS, CDR2 YYNGEE. V shed 0 bases and J shed 3 bases, with 12 bases lying between them. The CDR3 has 15 residues. In nucleotides, the CDR3 is TGTGCCAGCAGCGTAGAAGCGGGTTCTGAAGAGACCCAGTACTTC. Encoded protein: CASSVEAGSEETQYF.

The V gene is TRBV5-5, the J gene TRBJ2-2; 7 nucleotides align to TRBD2. Looked up from germline, CDR1 is SGHKS and CDR2 is YYEKEE (reference sequence). V trimming: 2 bases; J trimming: 6 bases; junction bases outside the gene matches: 7. The CDR3 is made up of 15 amino acids. In DNA form, the CDR3 reads TGTGCCAGCAGCTTTGGGGGAGGGCTCGCCGGGGAGCTGTTTTTT. Its protein is CASSFGGGLAGELFF.